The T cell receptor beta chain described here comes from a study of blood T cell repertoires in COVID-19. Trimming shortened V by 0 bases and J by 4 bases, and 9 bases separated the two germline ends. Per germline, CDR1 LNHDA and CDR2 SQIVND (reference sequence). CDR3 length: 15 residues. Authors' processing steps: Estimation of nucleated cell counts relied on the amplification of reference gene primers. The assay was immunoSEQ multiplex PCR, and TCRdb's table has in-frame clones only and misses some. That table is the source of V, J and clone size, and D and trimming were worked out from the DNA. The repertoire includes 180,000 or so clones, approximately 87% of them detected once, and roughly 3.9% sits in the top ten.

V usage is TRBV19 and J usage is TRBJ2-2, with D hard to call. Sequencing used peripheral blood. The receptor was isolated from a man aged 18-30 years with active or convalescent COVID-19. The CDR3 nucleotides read TGTGCCAGTAGTATAGAGGGCAGAATCACCGGGGAGCTGTTTTTT. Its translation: CASSIEGRITGELFF.